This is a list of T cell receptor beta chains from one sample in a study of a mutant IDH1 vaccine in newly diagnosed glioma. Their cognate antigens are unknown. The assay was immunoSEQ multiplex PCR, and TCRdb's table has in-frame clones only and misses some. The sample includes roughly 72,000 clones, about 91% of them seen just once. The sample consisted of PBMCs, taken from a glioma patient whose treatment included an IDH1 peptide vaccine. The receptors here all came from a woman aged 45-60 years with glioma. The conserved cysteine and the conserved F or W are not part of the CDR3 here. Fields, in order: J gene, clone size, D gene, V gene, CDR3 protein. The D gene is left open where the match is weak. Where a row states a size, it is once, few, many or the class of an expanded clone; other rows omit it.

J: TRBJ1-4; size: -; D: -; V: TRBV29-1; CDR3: SVEGRGNEKLF
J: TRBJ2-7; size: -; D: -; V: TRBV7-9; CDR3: ASSLGQGYSYEQY
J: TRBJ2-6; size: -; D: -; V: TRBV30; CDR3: AWRTSGANVLT
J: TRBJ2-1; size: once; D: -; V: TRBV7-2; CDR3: ASSLDRGGEQF
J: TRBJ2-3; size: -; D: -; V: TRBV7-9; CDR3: ASSLGGLGTDTQY
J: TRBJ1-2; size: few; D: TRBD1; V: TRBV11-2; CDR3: ASSFRQGYT
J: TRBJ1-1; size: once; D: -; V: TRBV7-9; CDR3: ASSWGGTEAF
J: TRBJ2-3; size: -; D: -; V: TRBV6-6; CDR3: ASSRSGSTDTQY
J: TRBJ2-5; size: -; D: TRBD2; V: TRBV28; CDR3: ASVGGGPQETQY
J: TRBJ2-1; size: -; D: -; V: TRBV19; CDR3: ASSIAGVTYNEQF
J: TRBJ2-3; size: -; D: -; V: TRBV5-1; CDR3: ASSLERITDTQY
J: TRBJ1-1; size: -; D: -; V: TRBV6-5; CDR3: ASRAFPWRVNEAF
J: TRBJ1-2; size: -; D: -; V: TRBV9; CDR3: ASSVGSSGYGYT
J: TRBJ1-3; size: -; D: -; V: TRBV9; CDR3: ASSVATTVGNTIY
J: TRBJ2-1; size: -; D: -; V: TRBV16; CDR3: ASSLLDSAHNEQF
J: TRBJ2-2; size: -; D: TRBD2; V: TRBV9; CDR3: ASRGSSGNTGELF
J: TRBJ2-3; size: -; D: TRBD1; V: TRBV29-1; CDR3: SVVGIRQGASTDTQY
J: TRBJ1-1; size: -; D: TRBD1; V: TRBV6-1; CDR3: ASSERQGTMNTEAF
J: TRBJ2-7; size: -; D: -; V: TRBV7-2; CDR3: ASSLQGGQEQY
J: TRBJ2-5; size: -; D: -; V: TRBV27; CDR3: ASSKGQRKTQY